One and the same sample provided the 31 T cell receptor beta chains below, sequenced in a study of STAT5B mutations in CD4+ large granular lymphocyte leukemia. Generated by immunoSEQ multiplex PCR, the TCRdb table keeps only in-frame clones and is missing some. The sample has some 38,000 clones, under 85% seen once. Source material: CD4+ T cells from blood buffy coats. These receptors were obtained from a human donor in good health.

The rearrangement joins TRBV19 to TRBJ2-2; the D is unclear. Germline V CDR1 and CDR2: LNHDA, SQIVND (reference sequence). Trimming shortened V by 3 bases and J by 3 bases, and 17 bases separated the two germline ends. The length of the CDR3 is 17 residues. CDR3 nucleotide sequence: TGTGCCAGTAGTATTATTAGGCTAAGACAATACACCGGGGAGCTGTTTTTT. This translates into CASSIIRLRQYTGELFF.

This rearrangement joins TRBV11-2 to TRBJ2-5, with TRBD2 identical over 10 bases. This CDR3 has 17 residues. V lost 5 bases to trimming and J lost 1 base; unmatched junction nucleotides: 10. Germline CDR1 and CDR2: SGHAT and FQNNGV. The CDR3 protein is CASSPRVTSGFQETQYF. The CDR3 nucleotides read TGTGCCAGCAGCCCTAGAGTGACTAGCGGGTTCCAAGAGACCCAGTACTTC.

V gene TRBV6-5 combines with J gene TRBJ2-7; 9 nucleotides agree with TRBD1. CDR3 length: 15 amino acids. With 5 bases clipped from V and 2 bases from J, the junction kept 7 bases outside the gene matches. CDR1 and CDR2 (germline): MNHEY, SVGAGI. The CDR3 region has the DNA TGTGCCAGCAGTAGACCGGGACAGGGCGCCTACGAGCAGTACTTC. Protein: CASSRPGQGAYEQYF.

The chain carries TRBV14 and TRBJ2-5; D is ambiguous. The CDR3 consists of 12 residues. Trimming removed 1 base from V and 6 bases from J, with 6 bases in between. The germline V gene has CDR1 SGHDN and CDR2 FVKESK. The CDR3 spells CASSQVVQTQYF. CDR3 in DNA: TGTGCCAGCAGCCAAGTCGTTCAGACCCAGTACTTC.

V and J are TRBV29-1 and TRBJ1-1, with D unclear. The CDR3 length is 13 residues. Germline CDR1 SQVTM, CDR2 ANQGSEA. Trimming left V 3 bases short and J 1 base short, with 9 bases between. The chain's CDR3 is CSVDKARNTEAFF. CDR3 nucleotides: TGCAGCGTTGACAAAGCGAGGAACACTGAAGCTTTCTTT.

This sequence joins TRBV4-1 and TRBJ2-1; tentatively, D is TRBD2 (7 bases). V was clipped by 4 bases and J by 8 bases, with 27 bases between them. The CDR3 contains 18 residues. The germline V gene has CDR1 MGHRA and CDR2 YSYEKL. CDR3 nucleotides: TGCGCCAGCAGCCCCTCCTCGGGGGGCTCAGGACACTTCGATGAGCAGTTCTTC. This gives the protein CASSPSSGGSGHFDEQFF.

CDR3 coding DNA: TGCAGCCCGCCTGGGGACAGGGGGCAAGGCTACACCTTC. Its translation: CSPPGDRGQGYTF. The J gene is TRBJ1-2, the V gene TRBV29-1; 12 bases are shared with TRBD1. Germline V gives CDR1 SQVTM, CDR2 ANQGSEA. V shed 8 bases and J 8 bases; nucleotides not matched to a gene: 9. The CDR3 runs to 13 residues.

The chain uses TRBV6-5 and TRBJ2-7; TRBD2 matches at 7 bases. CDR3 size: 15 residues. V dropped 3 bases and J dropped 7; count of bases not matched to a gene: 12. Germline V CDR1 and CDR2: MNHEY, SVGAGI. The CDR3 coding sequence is TGTGCCAGCAGTTATACCAGACTAGCCCCCTGGGAGCAGTACTTC. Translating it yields CASSYTRLAPWEQYF.

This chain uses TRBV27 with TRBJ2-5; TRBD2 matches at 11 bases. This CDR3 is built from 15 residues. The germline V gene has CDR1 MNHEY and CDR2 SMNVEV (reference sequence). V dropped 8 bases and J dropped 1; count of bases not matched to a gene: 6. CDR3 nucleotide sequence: TGTGCCAGCGGGGCTAGCGGGAGGTCCCAAGAGACCCAGTACTTC. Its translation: CASGASGRSQETQYF.

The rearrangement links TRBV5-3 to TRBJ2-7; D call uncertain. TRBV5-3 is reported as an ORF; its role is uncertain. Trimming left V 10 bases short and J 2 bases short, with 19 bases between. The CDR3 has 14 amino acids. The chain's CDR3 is CAGERSFATYEQYF. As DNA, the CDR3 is TGTGCCGGGGAACGGAGTTTTGCGACCTACGAGCAGTACTTC.

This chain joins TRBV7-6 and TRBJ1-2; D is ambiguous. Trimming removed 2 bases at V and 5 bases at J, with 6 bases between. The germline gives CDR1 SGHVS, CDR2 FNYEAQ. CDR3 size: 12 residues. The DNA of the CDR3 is TGTGCCAGCAGCTTAACGGGGTATGGCTACACCTTC. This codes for CASSLTGYGYTF.

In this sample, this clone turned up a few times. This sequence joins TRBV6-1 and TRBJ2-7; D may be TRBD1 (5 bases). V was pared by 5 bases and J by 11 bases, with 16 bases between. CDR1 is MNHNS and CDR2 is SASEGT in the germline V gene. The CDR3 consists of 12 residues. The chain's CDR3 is CASSSVQVDEYF. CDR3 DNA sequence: TGTGCCAGCAGTTCGGTACAGGTCGATGAGTACTTC.

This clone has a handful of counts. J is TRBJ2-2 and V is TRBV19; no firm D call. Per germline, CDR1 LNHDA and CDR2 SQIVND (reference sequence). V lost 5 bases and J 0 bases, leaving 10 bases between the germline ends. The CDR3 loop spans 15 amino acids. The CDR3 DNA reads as TGTGCCAGTAGTCGATTGCTCCCGAACACCGGGGAGCTGTTTTTT. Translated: CASSRLLPNTGELFF.

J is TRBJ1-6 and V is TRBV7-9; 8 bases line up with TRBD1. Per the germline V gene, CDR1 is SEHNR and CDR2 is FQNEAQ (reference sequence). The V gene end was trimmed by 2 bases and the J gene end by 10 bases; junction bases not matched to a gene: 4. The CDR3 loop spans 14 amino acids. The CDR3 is CASSLMGTGSPLHF. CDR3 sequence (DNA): TGTGCCAGCAGCTTAATGGGGACAGGATCACCCCTCCACTTT.

DNA for the CDR3: TGTGCCAGTCGGACTAGCGGGGGGGCTGACGAGCAGTACTTC. Protein sequence: CASRTSGGADEQYF. The V call is TRBV10-3, the J call TRBJ2-7, with 15 bases that match TRBD2. J gave up 5 bases and V 10 bases, and 6 bases lay outside the gene matches. This CDR3 is 14 amino acids long. Germline assignment: CDR1 ENHRY and CDR2 SYGVKD.

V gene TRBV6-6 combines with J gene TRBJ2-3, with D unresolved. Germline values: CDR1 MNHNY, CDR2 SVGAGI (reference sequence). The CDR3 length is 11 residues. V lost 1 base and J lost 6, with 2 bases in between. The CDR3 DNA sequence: TGTGCCAGCAGTTACTGGGATACGCAGTATTTT. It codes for CASSYWDTQYF.

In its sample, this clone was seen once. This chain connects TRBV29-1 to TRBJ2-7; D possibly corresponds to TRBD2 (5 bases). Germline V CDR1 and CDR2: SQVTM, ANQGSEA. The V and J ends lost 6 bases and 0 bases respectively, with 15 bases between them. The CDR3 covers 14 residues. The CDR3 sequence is CSVGLTISSYEQYF. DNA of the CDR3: TGCAGCGTCGGACTCACGATCAGCTCCTACGAGCAGTACTTC.

CDR3 residues: CASSAQGYSTDTQYF. The CDR3 nucleotides read TGTGCCAGCAGTGCTCAGGGGTATAGCACAGATACGCAGTATTTT. This sequence joins TRBV25-1 and TRBJ2-3, with a possible D match to TRBD1 (6 bases). Trimming stripped 4 bases from V and 0 bases from J, with 11 bases between. Germline loops: CDR1 MGHDK, CDR2 SYGVNS. This CDR3 is 15 amino acids long. The full variable domain, its missing parts supplied by reference TRBV25-1 and TRBJ2-3, is EADIYQTPRYLVIGTGKKITLECSQTMGHDKMYWYQQDPGMELHLIHYSYGVNSTEKGDLSSESTVSRIRTEHFPLTLESARPSHTSQYLCASSAQGYSTDTQYFGPGTRLTVL.

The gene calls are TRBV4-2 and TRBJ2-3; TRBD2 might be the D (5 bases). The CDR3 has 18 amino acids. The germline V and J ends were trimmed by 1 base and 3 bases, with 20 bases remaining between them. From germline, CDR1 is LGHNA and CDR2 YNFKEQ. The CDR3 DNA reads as TGTGCCAGCAGCCAAGGAACTATGGGGAGTTCTTGGACAGATACGCAGTATTTT. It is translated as CASSQGTMGSSWTDTQYF.

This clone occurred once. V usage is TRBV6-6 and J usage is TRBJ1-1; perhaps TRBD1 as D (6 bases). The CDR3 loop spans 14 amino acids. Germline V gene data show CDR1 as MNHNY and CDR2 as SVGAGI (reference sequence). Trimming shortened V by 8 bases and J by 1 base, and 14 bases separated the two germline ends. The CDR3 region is CASLWTASNTEAFF. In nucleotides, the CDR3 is TGTGCCAGCCTATGGACAGCTTCGAACACTGAAGCTTTCTTT.

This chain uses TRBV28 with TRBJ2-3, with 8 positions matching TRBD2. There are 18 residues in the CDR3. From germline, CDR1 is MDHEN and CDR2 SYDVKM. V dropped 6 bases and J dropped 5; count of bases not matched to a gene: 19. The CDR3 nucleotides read TGTGCCAGCAGCCCCGAAACCCCCTTAAGCGGGAGTGGAGATACGCAGTATTTT. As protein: CASSPETPLSGSGDTQYF.

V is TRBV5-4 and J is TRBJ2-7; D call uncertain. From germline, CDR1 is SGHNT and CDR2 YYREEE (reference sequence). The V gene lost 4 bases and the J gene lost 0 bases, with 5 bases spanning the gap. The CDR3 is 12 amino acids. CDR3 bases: TGTGCCAGCAGCCTCAGCTCCTACGAGCAGTACTTC. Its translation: CASSLSSYEQYF.

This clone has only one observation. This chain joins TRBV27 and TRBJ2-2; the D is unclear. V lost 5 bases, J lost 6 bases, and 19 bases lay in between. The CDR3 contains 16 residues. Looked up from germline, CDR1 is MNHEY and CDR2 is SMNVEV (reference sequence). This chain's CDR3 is CASSTRRQLWAGELFF. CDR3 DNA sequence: TGTGCCAGCAGTACACGGCGTCAACTCTGGGCCGGGGAGCTGTTTTTT.

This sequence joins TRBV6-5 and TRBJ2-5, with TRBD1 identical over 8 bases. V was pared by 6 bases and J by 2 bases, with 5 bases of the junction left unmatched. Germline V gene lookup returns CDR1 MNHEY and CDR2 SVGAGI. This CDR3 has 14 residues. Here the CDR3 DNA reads TGTGCCAGCAGCCGTGGGACAGGACAAGAGACCCAGTACTTC. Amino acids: CASSRGTGQETQYF.

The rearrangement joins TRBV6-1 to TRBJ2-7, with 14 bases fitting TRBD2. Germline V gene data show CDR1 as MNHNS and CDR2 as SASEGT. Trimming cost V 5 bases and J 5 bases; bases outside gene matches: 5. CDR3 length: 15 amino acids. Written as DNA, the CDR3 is TGTGCCAGCAGTCCGGGACTAGCGGGAGCCGACGAGCAGTACTTC. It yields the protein CASSPGLAGADEQYF.

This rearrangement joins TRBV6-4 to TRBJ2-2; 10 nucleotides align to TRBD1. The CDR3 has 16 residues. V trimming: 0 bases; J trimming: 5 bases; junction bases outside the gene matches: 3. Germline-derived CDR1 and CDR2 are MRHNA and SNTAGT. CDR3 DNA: TGTGCCAGCAGTGACTCTGGGACAGGGGTTACCGGGGAGCTGTTTTTT. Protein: CASSDSGTGVTGELFF.

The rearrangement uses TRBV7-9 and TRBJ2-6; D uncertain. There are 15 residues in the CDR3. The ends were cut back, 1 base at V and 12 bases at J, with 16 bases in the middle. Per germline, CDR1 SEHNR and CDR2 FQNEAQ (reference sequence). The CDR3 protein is CASSLGLRQPSVLTF. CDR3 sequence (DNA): TGTGCCAGCAGCTTAGGCCTGCGGCAGCCGTCCGTCCTGACTTTC.

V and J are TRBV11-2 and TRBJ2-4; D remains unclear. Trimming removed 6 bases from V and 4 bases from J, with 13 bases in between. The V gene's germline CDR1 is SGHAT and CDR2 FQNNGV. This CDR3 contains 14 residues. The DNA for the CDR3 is TGTGCCAGCAGTTTTTCTGGGCCTAAAAACATTCAGTACTTC. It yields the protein CASSFSGPKNIQYF.

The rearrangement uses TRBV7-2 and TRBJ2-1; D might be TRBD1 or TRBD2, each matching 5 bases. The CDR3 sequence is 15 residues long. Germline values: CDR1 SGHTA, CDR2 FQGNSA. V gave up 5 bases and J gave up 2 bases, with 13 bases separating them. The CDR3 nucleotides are TGTGCCAGCAGCGAGCGGACGGGACCCTACAATGAGCAGTTCTTC. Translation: CASSERTGPYNEQFF. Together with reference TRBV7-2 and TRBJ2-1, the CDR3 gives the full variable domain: GAGVSQSPSNKVTEKGKDVELRCDPISGHTALYWYRQSLGQGLEFLIYFQGNSAPDKSGLPSDRFSAERTGGSVSTLTIQRTQQEDSAVYLCASSERTGPYNEQFFGPGTRLTVL.

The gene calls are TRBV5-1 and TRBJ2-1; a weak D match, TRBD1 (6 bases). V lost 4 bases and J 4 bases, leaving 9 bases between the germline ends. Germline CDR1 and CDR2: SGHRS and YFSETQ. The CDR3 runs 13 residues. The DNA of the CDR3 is TGCGCCAGCAGCACCGGACAGTACAATGAGCAGTTCTTC. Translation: CASSTGQYNEQFF.

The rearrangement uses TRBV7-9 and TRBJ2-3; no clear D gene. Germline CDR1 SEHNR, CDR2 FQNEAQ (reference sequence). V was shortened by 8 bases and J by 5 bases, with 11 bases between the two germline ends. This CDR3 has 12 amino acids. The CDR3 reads CASVKTGDTQYF. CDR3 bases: TGTGCCAGCGTCAAGACGGGAGATACGCAGTATTTT.